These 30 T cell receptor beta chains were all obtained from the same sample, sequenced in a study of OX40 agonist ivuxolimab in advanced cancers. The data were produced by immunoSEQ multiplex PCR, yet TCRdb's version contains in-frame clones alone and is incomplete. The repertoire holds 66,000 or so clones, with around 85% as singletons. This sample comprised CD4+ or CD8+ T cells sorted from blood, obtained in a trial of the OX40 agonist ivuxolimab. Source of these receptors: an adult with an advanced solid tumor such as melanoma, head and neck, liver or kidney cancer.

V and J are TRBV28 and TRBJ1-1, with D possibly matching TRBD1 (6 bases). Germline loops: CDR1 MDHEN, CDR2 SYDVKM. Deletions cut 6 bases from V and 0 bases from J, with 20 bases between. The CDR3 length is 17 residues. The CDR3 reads CASRSQGYSRMNTEAFF. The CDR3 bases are TGTGCCAGCAGATCACAGGGATACTCGCGCATGAACACTGAAGCTTTCTTT.

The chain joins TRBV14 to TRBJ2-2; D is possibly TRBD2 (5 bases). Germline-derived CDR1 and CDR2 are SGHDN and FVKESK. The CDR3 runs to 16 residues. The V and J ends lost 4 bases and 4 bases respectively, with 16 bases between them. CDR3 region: CASSLQPLGVTGELFF. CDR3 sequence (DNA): TGTGCCAGCAGCCTACAGCCCCTCGGGGTCACCGGGGAGCTGTTTTTT.

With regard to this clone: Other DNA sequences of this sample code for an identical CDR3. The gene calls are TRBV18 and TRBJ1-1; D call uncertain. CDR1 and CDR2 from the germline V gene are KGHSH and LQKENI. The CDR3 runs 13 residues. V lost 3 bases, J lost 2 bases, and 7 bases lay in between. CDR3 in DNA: TGTGCCAGCTCACCGGGAGGAAACACTGAAGCTTTCTTT. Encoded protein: CASSPGGNTEAFF.

The CDR3 protein is CSVGDNTGELFF. CDR3 in DNA: TGCAGCGTTGGGGATAACACCGGGGAGCTGTTTTTT. The genes are TRBV29-1 and TRBJ2-2; D call uncertain. Germline V gene sequence: CDR1 SQVTM, CDR2 ANQGSEA. The V end lost 4 bases, the J end lost 2 bases, and 5 bases lay between the germline ends. The length of the CDR3 is 12 residues.

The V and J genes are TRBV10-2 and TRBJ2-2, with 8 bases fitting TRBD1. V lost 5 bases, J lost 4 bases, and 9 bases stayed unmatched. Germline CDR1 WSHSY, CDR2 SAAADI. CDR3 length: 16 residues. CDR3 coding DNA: TGCGCCAGCAGTAGCCTTGGACAGGGCGCCACCGGGGAGCTGTTTTTT. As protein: CASSSLGQGATGELFF.

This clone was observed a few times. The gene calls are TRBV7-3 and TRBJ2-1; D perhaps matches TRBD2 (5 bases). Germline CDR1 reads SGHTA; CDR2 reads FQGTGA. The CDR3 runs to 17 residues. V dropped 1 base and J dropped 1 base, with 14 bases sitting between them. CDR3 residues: CASSLKAPGGSYNEQFF. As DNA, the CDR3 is TGTGCCAGCAGCTTAAAAGCGCCGGGCGGGTCCTACAATGAGCAGTTCTTC.

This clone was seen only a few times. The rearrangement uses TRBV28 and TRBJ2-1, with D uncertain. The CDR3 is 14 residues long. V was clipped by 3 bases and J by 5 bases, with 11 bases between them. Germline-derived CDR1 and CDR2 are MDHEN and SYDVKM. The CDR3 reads CASSLSAPDNEQFF. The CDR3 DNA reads TGTGCCAGCAGTTTGTCGGCTCCCGACAATGAGCAGTTCTTC.

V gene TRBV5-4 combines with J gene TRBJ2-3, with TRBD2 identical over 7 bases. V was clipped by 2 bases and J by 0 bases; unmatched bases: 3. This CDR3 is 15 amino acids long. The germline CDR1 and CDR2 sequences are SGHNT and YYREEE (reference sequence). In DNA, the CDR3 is TGTGCCAGCAGCTTTGGGGGGGTTAGCACAGATACGCAGTATTTT. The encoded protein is CASSFGGVSTDTQYF.

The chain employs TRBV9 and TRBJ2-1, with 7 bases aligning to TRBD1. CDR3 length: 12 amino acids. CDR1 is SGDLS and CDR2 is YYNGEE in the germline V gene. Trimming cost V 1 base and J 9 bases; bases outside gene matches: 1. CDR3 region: CASSVYRGEQFF. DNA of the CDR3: TGTGCCAGCAGCGTATACAGGGGTGAGCAGTTCTTC.

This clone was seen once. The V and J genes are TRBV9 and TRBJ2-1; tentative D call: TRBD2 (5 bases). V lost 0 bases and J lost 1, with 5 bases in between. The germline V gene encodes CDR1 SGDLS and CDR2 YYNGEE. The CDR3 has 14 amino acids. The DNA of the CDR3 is TGTGCCAGCAGCGTAGGGACTTCCTACAATGAGCAGTTCTTC. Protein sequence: CASSVGTSYNEQFF.

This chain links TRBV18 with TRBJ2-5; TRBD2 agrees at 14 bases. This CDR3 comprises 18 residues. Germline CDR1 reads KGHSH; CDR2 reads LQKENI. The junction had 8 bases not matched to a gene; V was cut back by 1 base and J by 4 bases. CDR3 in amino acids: CASSPLGLAGGLGETQYF. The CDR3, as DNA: TGTGCCAGCTCACCACTAGGACTAGCGGGAGGATTGGGAGAGACCCAGTACTTC.

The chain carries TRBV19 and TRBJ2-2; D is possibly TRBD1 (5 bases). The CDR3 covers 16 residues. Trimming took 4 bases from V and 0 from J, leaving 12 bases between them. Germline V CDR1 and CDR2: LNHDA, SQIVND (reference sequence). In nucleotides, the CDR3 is TGTGCCAGTAGTAAACTACAGGCCTCGAACACCGGGGAGCTGTTTTTT. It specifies CASSKLQASNTGELFF.

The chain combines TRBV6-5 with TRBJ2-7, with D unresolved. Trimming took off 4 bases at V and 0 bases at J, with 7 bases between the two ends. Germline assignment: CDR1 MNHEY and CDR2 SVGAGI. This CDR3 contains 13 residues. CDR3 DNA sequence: TGTGCCAGCAGTTTAGGTAGCTCCTACGAGCAGTACTTC. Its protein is CASSLGSSYEQYF.

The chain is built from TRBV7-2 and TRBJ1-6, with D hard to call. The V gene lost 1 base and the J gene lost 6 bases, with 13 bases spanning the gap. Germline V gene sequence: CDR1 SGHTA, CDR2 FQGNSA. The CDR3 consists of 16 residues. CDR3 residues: CASSLEAAASNSPLHF. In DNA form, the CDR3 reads TGTGCCAGCAGCTTAGAGGCAGCAGCCAGTAATTCACCCCTCCACTTT. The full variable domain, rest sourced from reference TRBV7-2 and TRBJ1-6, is GAGVSQSPSNKVTEKGKDVELRCDPISGHTALYWYRQSLGQGLEFLIYFQGNSAPDKSGLPSDRFSAERTGGSVSTLTIQRTQQEDSAVYLCASSLEAAASNSPLHFGNGTRLTVT.

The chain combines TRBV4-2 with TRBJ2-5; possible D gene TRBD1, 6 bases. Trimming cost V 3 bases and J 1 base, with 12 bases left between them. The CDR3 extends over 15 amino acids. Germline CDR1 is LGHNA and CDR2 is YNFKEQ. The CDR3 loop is CASSQGGGIQETQYF. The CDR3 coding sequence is TGTGCCAGCAGCCAGGGTGGGGGCATCCAAGAGACCCAGTACTTC.

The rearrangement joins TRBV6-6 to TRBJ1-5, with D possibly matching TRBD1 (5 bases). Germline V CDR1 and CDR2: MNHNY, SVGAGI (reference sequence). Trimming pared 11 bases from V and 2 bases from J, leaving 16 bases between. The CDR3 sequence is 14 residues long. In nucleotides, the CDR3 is TGTGCCCTGGGGGGAGGGGTAGGCAATCAGCCCCAGCATTTT. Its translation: CALGGGVGNQPQHF.

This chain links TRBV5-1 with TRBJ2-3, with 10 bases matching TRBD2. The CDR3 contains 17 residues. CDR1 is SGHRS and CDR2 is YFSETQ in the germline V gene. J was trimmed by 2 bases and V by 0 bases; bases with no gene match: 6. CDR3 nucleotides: TGCGCCAGCAGCTTGGCGGCCCTAGCGGGGGCCACAGATACGCAGTATTTT. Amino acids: CASSLAALAGATDTQYF.

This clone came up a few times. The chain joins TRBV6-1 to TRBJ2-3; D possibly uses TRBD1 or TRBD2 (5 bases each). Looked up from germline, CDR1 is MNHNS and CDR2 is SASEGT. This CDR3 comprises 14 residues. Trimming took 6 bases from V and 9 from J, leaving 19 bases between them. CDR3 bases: TGTGCCAGCAGCCTTAGGGACGGCGGAGGCACGCAGTATTTT. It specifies CASSLRDGGGTQYF.

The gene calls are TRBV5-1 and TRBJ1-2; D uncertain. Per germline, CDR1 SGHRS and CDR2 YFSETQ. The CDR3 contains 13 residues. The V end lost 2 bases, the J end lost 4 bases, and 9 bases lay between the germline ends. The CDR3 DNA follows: TGCGCCAGCAGCTTTGGGTTTGCCTATGGCTACACCTTC. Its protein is CASSFGFAYGYTF.

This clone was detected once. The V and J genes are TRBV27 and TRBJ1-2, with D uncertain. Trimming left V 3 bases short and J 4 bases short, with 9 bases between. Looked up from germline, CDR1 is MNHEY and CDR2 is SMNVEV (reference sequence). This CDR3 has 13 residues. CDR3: CASSFPGFYGYTF. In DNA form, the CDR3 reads TGTGCCAGCAGTTTTCCGGGATTCTATGGCTACACCTTC.

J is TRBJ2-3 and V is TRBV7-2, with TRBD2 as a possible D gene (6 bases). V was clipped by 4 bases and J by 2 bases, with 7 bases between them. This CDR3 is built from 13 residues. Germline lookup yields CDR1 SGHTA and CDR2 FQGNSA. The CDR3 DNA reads TGTGCCAGCAGCTCGGGGGACACAGATACGCAGTATTTT. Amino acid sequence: CASSSGDTDTQYF.

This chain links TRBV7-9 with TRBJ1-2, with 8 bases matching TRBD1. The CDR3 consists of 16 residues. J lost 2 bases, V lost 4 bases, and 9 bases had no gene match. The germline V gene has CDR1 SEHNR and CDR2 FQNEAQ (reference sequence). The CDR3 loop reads CASSSHTRTGNYGYTF. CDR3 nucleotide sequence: TGTGCCAGCAGCTCCCACACACGGACAGGGAACTATGGCTACACCTTC. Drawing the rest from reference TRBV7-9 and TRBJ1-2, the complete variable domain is DTGVSQNPRHKITKRGQNVTFRCDPISEHNRLYWYRQTLGQGPEFLTYFQNEAQLEKSRLLSDRFSAERPKGSFSTLEIQRTEQGDSAMYLCASSSHTRTGNYGYTFGSGTRLTVV.

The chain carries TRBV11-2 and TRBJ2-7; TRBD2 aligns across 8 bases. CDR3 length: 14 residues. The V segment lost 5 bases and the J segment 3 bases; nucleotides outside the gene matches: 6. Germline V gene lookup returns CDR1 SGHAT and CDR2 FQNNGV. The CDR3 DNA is TGTGCCAGCAGCCCCTTAGCGGGGATCTACGAGCAGTACTTC. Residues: CASSPLAGIYEQYF.

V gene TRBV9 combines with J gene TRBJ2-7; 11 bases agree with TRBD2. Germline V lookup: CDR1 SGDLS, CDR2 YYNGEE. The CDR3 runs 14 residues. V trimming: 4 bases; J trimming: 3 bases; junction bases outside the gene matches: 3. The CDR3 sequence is CASSRLAGRYEQYF. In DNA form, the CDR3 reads TGTGCCAGCAGCCGACTAGCGGGGCGCTACGAGCAGTACTTC.

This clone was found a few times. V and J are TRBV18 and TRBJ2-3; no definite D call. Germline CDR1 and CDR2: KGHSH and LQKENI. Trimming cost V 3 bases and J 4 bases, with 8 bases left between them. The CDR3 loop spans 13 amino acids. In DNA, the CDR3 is TGTGCCAGCTCACCTAGTAGCCCAGATACGCAGTATTTT. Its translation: CASSPSSPDTQYF. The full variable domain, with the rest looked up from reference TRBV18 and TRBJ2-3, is NAGVMQNPRHLVRRRGQEARLRCSPMKGHSHVYWYRQLPEEGLKFMVYLQKENIIDESGMPKERFSAEFPKEGPSILRIQQVVRGDSAAYFCASSPSSPDTQYFGPGTRLTVL.

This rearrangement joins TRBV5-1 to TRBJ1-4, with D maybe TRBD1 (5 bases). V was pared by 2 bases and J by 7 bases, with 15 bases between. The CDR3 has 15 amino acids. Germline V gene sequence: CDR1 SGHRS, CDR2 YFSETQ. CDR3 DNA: TGCGCCAGCAGCTTCGAGGGACGGGGGAGTGAAAAACTGTTTTTT. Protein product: CASSFEGRGSEKLFF. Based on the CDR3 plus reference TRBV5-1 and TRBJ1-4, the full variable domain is KAGVTQTPRYLIKTRGQQVTLSCSPISGHRSVSWYQQTPGQGLQFLFEYFSETQRNKGNFPGRFSGRQFSNSRSEMNVSTLELGDSALYLCASSFEGRGSEKLFFGSGTQLSVL.

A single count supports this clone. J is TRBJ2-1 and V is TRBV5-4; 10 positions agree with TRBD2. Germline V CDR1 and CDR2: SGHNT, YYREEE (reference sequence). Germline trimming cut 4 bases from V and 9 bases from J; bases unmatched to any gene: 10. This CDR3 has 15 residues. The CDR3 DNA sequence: TGTGCCAGCAGCCCGCCGGGACTAGCGTCGGTTGAGCAGTTCTTC. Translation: CASSPPGLASVEQFF.

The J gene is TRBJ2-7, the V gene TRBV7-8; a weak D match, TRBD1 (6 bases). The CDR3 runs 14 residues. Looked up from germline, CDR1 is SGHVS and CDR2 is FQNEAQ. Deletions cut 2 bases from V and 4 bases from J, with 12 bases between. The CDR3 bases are TGTGCCAGCAGCTTACAGGGGCTCACTTACGAGCAGTACTTC. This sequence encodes CASSLQGLTYEQYF.

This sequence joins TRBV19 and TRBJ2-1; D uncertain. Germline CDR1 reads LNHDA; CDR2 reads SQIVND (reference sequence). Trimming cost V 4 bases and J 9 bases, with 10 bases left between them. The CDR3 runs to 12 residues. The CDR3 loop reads CASSTSELEQFF. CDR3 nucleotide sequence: TGTGCCAGTAGTACGAGCGAGCTTGAGCAGTTCTTC.

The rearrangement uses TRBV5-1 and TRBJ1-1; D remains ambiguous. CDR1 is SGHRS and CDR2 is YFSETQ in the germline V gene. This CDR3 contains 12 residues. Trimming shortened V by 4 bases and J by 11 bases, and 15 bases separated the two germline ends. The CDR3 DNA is TGCGCCAGCAGCCCCGACACTCGTGGGGCTTTCTTT. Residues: CASSPDTRGAFF.